The next 13 T cell receptor beta chains were all read from a single sample in a study of technical replicates of blood from a few donors. TCRdb's copy holds only in-frame clones and misses some; the assay was immunoSEQ multiplex PCR. Among tens of thousands of clones, around four fifths were seen once, and the ten largest hold around 3.9%. Sequences were obtained from PBMCs. The receptors were gathered from a human donor in good health. Some clones in this sample may be carry-over from other donors' samples.

V usage is TRBV4-1 and J usage is TRBJ2-3; tentatively, D is TRBD2 (5 bases). Trimming cost V 8 bases and J 0 bases, with 12 bases left between them. The CDR3 loop spans 14 amino acids. The germline V gene encodes CDR1 MGHRA and CDR2 YSYEKL. The CDR3 sequence: CASSYSGSTDTQYF. The CDR3 region has the DNA TGCGCCAGCTCATACTCGGGGAGCACAGATACGCAGTATTTT.

The V and J genes are TRBV9 and TRBJ2-3; D is perhaps TRBD1 (5 bases). This CDR3 is built from 14 residues. V was shortened by 3 bases and J by 3 bases, with 11 bases between the two germline ends. The germline V gene has CDR1 SGDLS and CDR2 YYNGEE. The CDR3 region is CASSAGHTTDTQYF. CDR3 coding DNA: TGTGCCAGCAGCGCCGGACATACGACAGATACGCAGTATTTT.

The chain couples TRBV4-1 to TRBJ2-5; 10 positions agree with TRBD1. The CDR3 consists of 17 residues. The trim removed 4 bases at V and 7 bases at J, leaving 15 bases unmatched. The germline V gene encodes CDR1 MGHRA and CDR2 YSYEKL. DNA of the CDR3: TGCGCCAGCAGCCGGTCCCGGACAGGGGGGAACTCGGGGACCCAGTACTTC. Translation gives CASSRSRTGGNSGTQYF.

This chain joins TRBV29-1 and TRBJ2-7; TRBD2 agrees at 7 bases. This CDR3 has 13 amino acids. The germline gives CDR1 SQVTM, CDR2 ANQGSEA. V was clipped by 5 bases and J by 0 bases; unmatched bases: 4. CDR3 residues: CSVLLAVSYEQYF. In DNA form, the CDR3 reads TGCAGCGTTCTTCTAGCGGTCTCCTACGAGCAGTACTTC.

The V gene is TRBV30, the J gene TRBJ1-5; TRBD1 might be the D (6 bases). Trimming cost V 0 bases and J 0 bases, with 9 bases left between them. CDR3 length equals 15 residues. Germline V CDR1 and CDR2: GTSNPN, SVGIG (reference sequence). The chain's CDR3 is CAWSVTGYSNQPQHF. CDR3 coding DNA: TGTGCCTGGAGTGTAACAGGGTATAGCAATCAGCCCCAGCATTTT.

As for this clone: At the DNA level, this CDR3 is encoded by other sequences in the same sample as well. The chain carries TRBV5-1 and TRBJ2-1, with D unresolved. The V end lost 2 bases, the J end lost 1 base, and 7 bases lay between the germline ends. The CDR3 covers 14 residues. Germline CDR1 SGHRS, CDR2 YFSETQ. The CDR3 loop is CASSFSGSYNEQFF. Here the CDR3 DNA reads TGCGCCAGCAGCTTTTCAGGATCCTACAATGAGCAGTTCTTC. Supplemented by reference TRBV5-1 and TRBJ2-1, the full variable domain reads KAGVTQTPRYLIKTRGQQVTLSCSPISGHRSVSWYQQTPGQGLQFLFEYFSETQRNKGNFPGRFSGRQFSNSRSEMNVSTLELGDSALYLCASSFSGSYNEQFFGPGTRLTVL.

The chain joins TRBV5-1 to TRBJ1-1, with D possibly matching TRBD1 (6 bases). Trimming removed 4 bases from V and 1 base from J, with 8 bases in between. Germline values: CDR1 SGHRS, CDR2 YFSETQ. The CDR3 length is 13 residues. The DNA for the CDR3 is TGCGCCAGCAGCATGACAGGGAACACTGAAGCTTTCTTT. Protein sequence: CASSMTGNTEAFF.

The chain recombines TRBV11-2 with TRBJ2-1; weak D call: TRBD2 (6 bases). Trimming left V 5 bases short and J 7 bases short, with 18 bases between. The CDR3 totals 15 residues. The germline CDR1 and CDR2 sequences are SGHAT and FQNNGV. The CDR3 loop reads CASSTLRELSNEQFF. The DNA of the CDR3 is TGTGCCAGCAGCACCCTTCGGGAGCTATCAAATGAGCAGTTCTTC.

The gene calls are TRBV30 and TRBJ2-4, with 7 positions matching TRBD1. The trim removed 5 bases at V and 8 bases at J, leaving 3 bases unmatched. CDR3 length: 11 amino acids. Looked up from germline, CDR1 is GTSNPN and CDR2 is SVGIG (reference sequence). Here the CDR3 reads CAWAQGDIQYF. CDR3 nucleotide sequence: TGTGCCTGGGCCCAGGGGGACATTCAGTACTTC.

The V call is TRBV2, the J call TRBJ1-2; D may be TRBD1 (5 bases). The germline CDR1 and CDR2 sequences are SNHLY and FYNNEI. The CDR3 loop spans 14 amino acids. Trimming cost V 7 bases and J 0 bases, with 12 bases left between them. CDR3 sequence reads: CASKGGVSNYGYTF. In DNA, the CDR3 is TGTGCCAGCAAGGGAGGGGTGTCTAACTATGGCTACACCTTC.

The chain carries TRBV6-1 and TRBJ1-1, with a tentative D call TRBD1 (6 bases). CDR1 is MNHNS and CDR2 is SASEGT in the germline V gene. The CDR3 has 15 amino acids. Trimming shortened V by 6 bases and J by 1 base, and 15 bases separated the two germline ends. CDR3 amino acids: CASRIHLTGNTEAFF. DNA for the CDR3: TGTGCCAGCAGAATACACCTGACAGGGAACACTGAAGCTTTCTTT.

The rearrangement joins TRBV30 to TRBJ2-7, with a weak D call TRBD2 (6 bases). CDR3 length equals 14 residues. V lost 2 bases and J 3 bases, leaving 14 bases between the germline ends. Germline V gene data show CDR1 as GTSNPN and CDR2 as SVGIG (reference sequence). The CDR3 protein is CAWSFGGNYYEQYF. The CDR3 region has the DNA TGTGCCTGGAGTTTTGGCGGGAACTACTACGAGCAGTACTTC.

As regards this clone: Relative to the germline gene, one junction end is altered; a read error may explain this. V usage is TRBV5-4 and J usage is TRBJ1-1, with 11 bases fitting TRBD1. The CDR3 sequence is 14 residues long. Looked up from germline, CDR1 is SGHNT and CDR2 is YYREEE (reference sequence). The CDR3 bases are TGCGCCAGCAGCTTAGGGACAGGGGGTGCTGAAGCTTTCTTT. Amino acid sequence: CASSLGTGGAEAFF.